These T cell receptor beta chains were read from a single sample in a study of T cells in Graves' hyperthyroidism and ophthalmopathy. TCRdb reprocessed the multiplex PCR reads via MiXCR and lists one record per CDR3 protein. The sample lists a few hundred thousand distinct CDR3 sequences; about 15% were seen once. Sequenced input: blood. The receptors derive from a young woman with Graves' hyperthyroidism. Each CDR3 is given without its conserved first and last residue. The order of the fields is CDR3 length, V gene, D gene, CDR3 protein. D genes are given only for firm matches.

13 | TRBV7-2 | - | ASSPLSTSYNEQF
12 | TRBV12-3/TRBV12-4 | - | ASTPPGGNYGYT
10 | TRBV14 | - | ASSQTNYGYT
14 | TRBV20-1 | TRBD1 | SARTRTGGLNSPLH
14 | TRBV7-3 | TRBD2 | ASSLTGGRTMNEQF
13 | TRBV9 | TRBD1 | ASSGTGSGNSPLH
12 | TRBV6-2/TRBV6-3 | - | ASSYRLESYEQY
14 | TRBV20-1 | - | SAKLLAAPPGTEAF
12 | TRBV29-1 | - | SHEGEGSYNEQF
9 | TRBV20-1 | - | SAAGLGGYT
11 | TRBV7-9 | - | ASSQMVGNTIY
11 | TRBV20-1 | - | SARGWVGSDAF
11 | TRBV20-1 | - | SALSSYNSPLH
14 | TRBV14 | - | ASSQGLRLTNEKLF
11 | TRBV15 | - | ASARRIEETQY
13 | TRBV4-1 | - | ASSRSETRHYEQY
12 | TRBV27 | - | ASSRKGSNQPQH
11 | TRBV6-2/TRBV6-3 | - | ASSLTLADTQY
14 | TRBV11-2 | - | ASSELKGTPYNEQF
12 | TRBV5-1 | TRBD1 | ASSYLTGAYEQY
13 | TRBV2 | - | ASSQFIASYNEQF
11 | TRBV6-1 | - | ASTSLGGREQY
16 | TRBV3-1 | - | ASSRGEWPRDSYNEQF
12 | TRBV2 | - | ASSEAGAGKKAF
13 | TRBV7-8 | TRBD2 | ASSPRRAGADTQY
16 | TRBV11-2 | TRBD2 | ASSLGLAGLPRGETQY
13 | TRBV28 | TRBD1 | ASSWDRTDYQPQH
14 | TRBV6-1 | - | ASSPAGGVSNQPQH